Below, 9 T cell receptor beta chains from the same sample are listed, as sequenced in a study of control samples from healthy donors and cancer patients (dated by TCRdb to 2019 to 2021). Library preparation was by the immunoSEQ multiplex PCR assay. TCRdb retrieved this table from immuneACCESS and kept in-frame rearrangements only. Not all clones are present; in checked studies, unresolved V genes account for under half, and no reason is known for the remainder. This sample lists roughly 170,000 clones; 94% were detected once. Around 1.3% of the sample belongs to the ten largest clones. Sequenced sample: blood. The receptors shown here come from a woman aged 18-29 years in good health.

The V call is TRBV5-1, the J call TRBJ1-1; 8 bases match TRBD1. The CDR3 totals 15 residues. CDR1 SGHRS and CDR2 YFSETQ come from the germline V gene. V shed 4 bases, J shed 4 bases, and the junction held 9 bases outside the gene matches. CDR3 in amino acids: CASSLGTGGSTEAFF. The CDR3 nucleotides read TGCGCCAGCAGCCTGGGGACAGGCGGTAGCACTGAAGCTTTCTTT. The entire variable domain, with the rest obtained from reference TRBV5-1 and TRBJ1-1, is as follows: KAGVTQTPRYLIKTRGQQVTLSCSPISGHRSVSWYQQTPGQGLQFLFEYFSETQRNKGNFPGRFSGRQFSNSRSEMNVSTLELGDSALYLCASSLGTGGSTEAFFGQGTRLTVV.

DNA of the CDR3: TGTGCCAGCAGCGCCCCCGAGACAGGTTCCTACGAGCAGTACTTC. Protein: CASSAPETGSYEQYF. The J gene is TRBJ2-7, the V gene TRBV25-1; D is possibly TRBD1 (6 bases). Germline values: CDR1 MGHDK, CDR2 SYGVNS. The ends were cut back, 6 bases at V and 1 base at J, with 16 bases in the middle. This CDR3 has 15 amino acids.

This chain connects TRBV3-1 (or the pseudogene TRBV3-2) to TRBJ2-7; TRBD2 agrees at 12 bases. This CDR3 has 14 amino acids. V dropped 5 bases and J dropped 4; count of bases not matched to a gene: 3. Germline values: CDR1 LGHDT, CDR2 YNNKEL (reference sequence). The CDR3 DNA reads TGTGCCAGCAGCTGGACTAGCGGGACTTACGAGCAGTACTTC. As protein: CASSWTSGTYEQYF.

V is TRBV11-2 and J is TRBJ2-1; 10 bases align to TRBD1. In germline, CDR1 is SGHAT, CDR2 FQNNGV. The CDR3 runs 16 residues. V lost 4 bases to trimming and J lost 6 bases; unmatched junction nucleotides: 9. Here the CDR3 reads CASSSLRDRGTNEQFF. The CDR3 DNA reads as TGTGCCAGCAGCTCCCTCCGGGACAGGGGAACCAATGAGCAGTTCTTC.

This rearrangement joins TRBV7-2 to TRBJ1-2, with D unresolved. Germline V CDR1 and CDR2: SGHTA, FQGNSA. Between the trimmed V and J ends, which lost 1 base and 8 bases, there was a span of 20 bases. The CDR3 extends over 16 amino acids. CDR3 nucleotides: TGTGCCAGCAGCTTAGGTCCCCTTGGGGAACAAGGAGGCTACACCTTC. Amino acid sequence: CASSLGPLGEQGGYTF.

CDR3: CASTIGPTPGRRGYTF. In nucleotides, the CDR3 is TGTGCCAGCACCATAGGCCCTACCCCGGGACGGCGGGGCTACACCTTC. The V call is TRBV28, the J call TRBJ1-2, with a weak D call TRBD1 (5 bases). V lost 7 bases and J 8 bases, leaving 26 bases between the germline ends. The CDR3 extends over 16 amino acids. Per the germline V gene, CDR1 is MDHEN and CDR2 is SYDVKM.

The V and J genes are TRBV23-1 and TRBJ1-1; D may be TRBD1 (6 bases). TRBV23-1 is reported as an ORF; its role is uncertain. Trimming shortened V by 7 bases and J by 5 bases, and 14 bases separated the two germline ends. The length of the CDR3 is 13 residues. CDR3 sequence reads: CASTRTVGTEAFF. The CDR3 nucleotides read TGCGCCAGCACGAGGACAGTTGGAACTGAAGCTTTCTTT.

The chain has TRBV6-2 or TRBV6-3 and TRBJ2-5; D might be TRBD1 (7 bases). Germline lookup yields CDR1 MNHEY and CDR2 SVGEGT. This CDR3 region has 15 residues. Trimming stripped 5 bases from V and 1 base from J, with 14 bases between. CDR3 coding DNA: TGTGCCAGCAGTGCCAGGGGGGTACGCCAAGAGACCCAGTACTTC. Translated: CASSARGVRQETQYF.

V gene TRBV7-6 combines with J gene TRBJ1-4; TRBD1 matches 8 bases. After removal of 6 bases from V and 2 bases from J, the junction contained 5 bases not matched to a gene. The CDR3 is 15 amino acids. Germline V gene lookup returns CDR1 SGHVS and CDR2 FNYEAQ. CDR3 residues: CASSRTGSTNEKLFF. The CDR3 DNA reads TGTGCCAGCAGTCGGACAGGGAGTACTAATGAAAAACTGTTTTTT. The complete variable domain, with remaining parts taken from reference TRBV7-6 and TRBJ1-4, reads GAGVSQSPRYKVTKRGQDVALRCDPISGHVSLYWYRQALGQGPEFLTYFNYEAQQDKSGLPNDRFSAERPEGSISTLTIQRTEQRDSAMYRCASSRTGSTNEKLFFGSGTQLSVL.